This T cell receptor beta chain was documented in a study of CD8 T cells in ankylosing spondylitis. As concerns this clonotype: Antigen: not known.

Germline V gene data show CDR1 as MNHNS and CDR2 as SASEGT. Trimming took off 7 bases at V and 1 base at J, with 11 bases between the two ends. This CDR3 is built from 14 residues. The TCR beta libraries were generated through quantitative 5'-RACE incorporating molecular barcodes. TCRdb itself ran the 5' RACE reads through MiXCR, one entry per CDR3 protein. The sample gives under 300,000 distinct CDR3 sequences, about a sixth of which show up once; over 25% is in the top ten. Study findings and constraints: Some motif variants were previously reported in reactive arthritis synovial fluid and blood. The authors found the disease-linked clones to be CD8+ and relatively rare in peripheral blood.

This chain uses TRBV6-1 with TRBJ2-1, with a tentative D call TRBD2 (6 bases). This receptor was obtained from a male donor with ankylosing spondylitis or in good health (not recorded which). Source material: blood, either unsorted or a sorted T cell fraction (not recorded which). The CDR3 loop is CASKGSGSYNEQFF. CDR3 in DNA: TGTGCCAGCAAGGGTAGCGGATCCTACAATGAGCAGTTCTTC.